A single T cell receptor (beta chain) is shown here with its context. The data were taken from a study of blood T cell repertoires in COVID-19. Turning to the study itself: Samples representing acute and convalescent COVID-19 were sourced from the United States, Italy and Spain. From T cells, B-cell-depleted T cells, or PBMCs came the material, which was cDNA or gDNA.

During active infection, Seattle patients enrolled and were then monitored through disease. Original analysis: Reference gene primer amplification gave nucleated cell count estimates. Profiling relied on immunoSEQ multiplex PCR, and the TCRdb table lists in-frame clones only, not all of them. The D gene and trimming were derived from the DNA, and the V and J assignments and clone size from that table. The repertoire includes more than 80,000 clones, approximately 86% of them detected once, and around 3.3% sits in the top ten. The germline CDR1 and CDR2 sequences are KGHSH and LQKENI. V was cut by 1 base and J by 0 bases, with 10 bases left in between. The CDR3 spans 15 residues.

This TCR was sampled from a woman at least 80 years old with COVID-19, enrolled during active disease. The V call is TRBV18, the J call TRBJ2-7, with D maybe TRBD1 (5 bases). The sequencing input was peripheral blood. Here the CDR3 reads CASSPLQVSSYEQYF. CDR3 DNA sequence: TGTGCCAGCTCACCACTACAGGTGAGCTCCTACGAGCAGTACTTC.